These T cell receptor beta chains were read from a single sample in a study of cytomegalovirus exposure and HLA in healthy donors. The protocol was immunoSEQ multiplex PCR, while the TCRdb copy is restricted to in-frame clones and leaves out a portion. The sample shows roughly 150,000 clones, almost 85% of them seen only once. Sequenced material: PBMCs. Receptors originate from a man between 25 and 39 years old in good health and CMV-seropositive. Both conserved end residues are part of each CDR3. The size entry is marked missing in some rows and otherwise reads once, few, many or a size class.

v_gene: TRBV5-1; j_gene: TRBJ1-4; abundance: NA; CDR3aa: CASSSGGINEKLFF
v_gene: TRBV2; j_gene: TRBJ1-2; abundance: NA; CDR3aa: CASSEPTGEDLNYGYTF
v_gene: TRBV5-1; j_gene: TRBJ2-7; abundance: NA; CDR3aa: CASSLRLAGGYSYEQYF
v_gene: TRBV9; j_gene: TRBJ2-2; abundance: NA; CDR3aa: CASSADGAAGELFF
v_gene: TRBV6-5; j_gene: TRBJ2-5; abundance: NA; CDR3aa: CASSFLAGGLQTQYF
v_gene: TRBV7-3; j_gene: TRBJ2-7; abundance: NA; CDR3aa: CASSLTGGAHSYEQYF
v_gene: TRBV30; j_gene: TRBJ2-5; abundance: NA; CDR3aa: CAWSINTGGEETQYF
v_gene: TRBV6-1; j_gene: TRBJ1-5; abundance: NA; CDR3aa: CASSENTGLQQPQHF
v_gene: TRBV11-2; j_gene: TRBJ2-2; abundance: NA; CDR3aa: CASSLWAQGGSLNTGELFF
v_gene: TRBV19; j_gene: TRBJ1-1; abundance: NA; CDR3aa: CASSIDLYRGTDTEAFF
v_gene: TRBV11-2; j_gene: TRBJ1-2; abundance: few; CDR3aa: CASSLNQGWGGYTF
v_gene: TRBV7-8; j_gene: TRBJ2-5; abundance: NA; CDR3aa: CASILEAPRGGETQYF
v_gene: TRBV7-2; j_gene: TRBJ1-2; abundance: NA; CDR3aa: CASSLGGTGEYGYTF
v_gene: TRBV2; j_gene: TRBJ1-4; abundance: NA; CDR3aa: CASSVLATGNEKLFF
v_gene: TRBV18; j_gene: TRBJ1-4; abundance: NA; CDR3aa: CASSSKDRDNEKLFF
v_gene: TRBV11-2; j_gene: TRBJ2-7; abundance: NA; CDR3aa: CASSLSGHTYEQYF
v_gene: TRBV13; j_gene: TRBJ2-3; abundance: NA; CDR3aa: CASSSGLAGRAGGVGVADTQYF
v_gene: TRBV2; j_gene: TRBJ1-2; abundance: NA; CDR3aa: CASRLQDYGYTF
v_gene: TRBV5-6; j_gene: TRBJ1-6; abundance: many; CDR3aa: CASSLAGTGNSPLHF
v_gene: TRBV19; j_gene: TRBJ2-5; abundance: once; CDR3aa: CATATVATAGGLETQYF
v_gene: TRBV2; j_gene: TRBJ2-7; abundance: NA; CDR3aa: CASSEGAGGEQYF
v_gene: TRBV19; j_gene: TRBJ1-3; abundance: few; CDR3aa: CASSIRTSGNTIYF
v_gene: TRBV2; j_gene: TRBJ2-3; abundance: NA; CDR3aa: CASSRASGGIGADTQYF
v_gene: TRBV4-1; j_gene: TRBJ1-2; abundance: few; CDR3aa: CASGGQGVRSFYGYTF
v_gene: TRBV7-6; j_gene: TRBJ1-3; abundance: NA; CDR3aa: CASSPDPGSGNTIYF
v_gene: TRBV5-6; j_gene: TRBJ1-4; abundance: once; CDR3aa: CASSLRGGTNEKLFF
v_gene: TRBV5-6; j_gene: TRBJ2-1; abundance: many; CDR3aa: CASSSPLSPYNEQFF
v_gene: TRBV7-2; j_gene: TRBJ1-2; abundance: NA; CDR3aa: CASSLAFTAYYGYTF
v_gene: TRBV30; j_gene: TRBJ1-3; abundance: NA; CDR3aa: CAWSQGASGNTIYF
v_gene: TRBV15; j_gene: TRBJ2-2; abundance: NA; CDR3aa: CATSIRRGLDTGELFF
v_gene: TRBV18; j_gene: TRBJ1-1; abundance: NA; CDR3aa: CASSQAGGVTWGTEAFF
v_gene: TRBV29-1; j_gene: TRBJ2-3; abundance: NA; CDR3aa: CSEGLAGTDTQYF
v_gene: TRBV30; j_gene: TRBJ1-1; abundance: NA; CDR3aa: CAWSVTGVFTEAFF
v_gene: TRBV28; j_gene: TRBJ2-1; abundance: NA; CDR3aa: CASSSPGSGAYNEQFF
v_gene: TRBV28; j_gene: TRBJ2-7; abundance: NA; CDR3aa: CASITGGSYEQYF
v_gene: TRBV7-6; j_gene: TRBJ1-5; abundance: few; CDR3aa: CASSLEPRTASLYSNQPQHF
v_gene: TRBV7-9; j_gene: TRBJ2-3; abundance: once; CDR3aa: CASSLKGGRPSSTDTQYF
v_gene: TRBV19; j_gene: TRBJ2-7; abundance: NA; CDR3aa: CASSDRQHSYEQYF
v_gene: TRBV30; j_gene: TRBJ2-7; abundance: NA; CDR3aa: CAWRPWERYEQYF
v_gene: TRBV28; j_gene: TRBJ1-5; abundance: NA; CDR3aa: CASSLPGQGSNQPQHF
v_gene: TRBV30; j_gene: TRBJ2-5; abundance: NA; CDR3aa: CAWRTYQGPETQYF
v_gene: TRBV9; j_gene: TRBJ1-4; abundance: NA; CDR3aa: CASSAGTTATNEKLFF
v_gene: TRBV7-3; j_gene: TRBJ2-1; abundance: NA; CDR3aa: CASSRRGGNEQFF
v_gene: TRBV27; j_gene: TRBJ2-1; abundance: NA; CDR3aa: CASSSRDTYNEQFF
v_gene: TRBV28; j_gene: TRBJ2-5; abundance: NA; CDR3aa: CASSLPTLEGGETQYF
v_gene: TRBV6-6; j_gene: TRBJ1-2; abundance: NA; CDR3aa: CASSYPTGNPLGYTF
v_gene: TRBV6-5; j_gene: TRBJ2-1; abundance: NA; CDR3aa: CASSYSWGETYNEQFF
v_gene: TRBV11-2; j_gene: TRBJ2-7; abundance: NA; CDR3aa: CASSLTGGYEQYF